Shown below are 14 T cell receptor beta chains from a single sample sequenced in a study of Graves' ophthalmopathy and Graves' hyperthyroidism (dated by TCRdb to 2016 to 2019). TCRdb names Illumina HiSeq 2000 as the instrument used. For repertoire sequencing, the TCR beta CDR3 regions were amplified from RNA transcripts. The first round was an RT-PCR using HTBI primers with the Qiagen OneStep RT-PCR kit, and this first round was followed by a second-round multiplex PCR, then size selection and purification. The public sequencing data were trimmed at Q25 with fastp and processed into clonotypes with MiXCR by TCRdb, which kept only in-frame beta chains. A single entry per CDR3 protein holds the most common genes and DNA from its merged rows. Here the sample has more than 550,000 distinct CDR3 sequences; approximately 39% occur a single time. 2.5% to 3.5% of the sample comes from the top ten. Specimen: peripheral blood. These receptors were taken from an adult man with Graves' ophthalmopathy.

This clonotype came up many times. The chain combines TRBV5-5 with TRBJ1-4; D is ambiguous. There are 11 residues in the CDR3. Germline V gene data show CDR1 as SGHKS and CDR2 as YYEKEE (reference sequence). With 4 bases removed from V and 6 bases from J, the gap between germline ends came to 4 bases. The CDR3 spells CASSPDEKLFF. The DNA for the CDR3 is TGTGCCAGCAGCCCCGATGAAAAACTGTTTTTT.

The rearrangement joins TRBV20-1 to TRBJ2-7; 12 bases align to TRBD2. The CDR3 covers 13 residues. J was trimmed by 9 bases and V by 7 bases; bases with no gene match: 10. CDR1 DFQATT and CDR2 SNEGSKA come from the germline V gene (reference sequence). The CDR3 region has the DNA TGCAGTGTCGGACTAGCGGGGTTTAGTGGGCAGTACTTC. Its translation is CSVGLAGFSGQYF.

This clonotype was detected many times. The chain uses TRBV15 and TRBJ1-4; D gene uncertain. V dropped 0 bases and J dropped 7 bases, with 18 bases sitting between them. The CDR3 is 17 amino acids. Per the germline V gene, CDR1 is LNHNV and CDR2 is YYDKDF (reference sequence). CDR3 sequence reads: CATSRDRRGSHLEKLFF. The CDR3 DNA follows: TGTGCCACCAGCAGAGATCGACGGGGAAGCCACCTTGAAAAACTGTTTTTT.

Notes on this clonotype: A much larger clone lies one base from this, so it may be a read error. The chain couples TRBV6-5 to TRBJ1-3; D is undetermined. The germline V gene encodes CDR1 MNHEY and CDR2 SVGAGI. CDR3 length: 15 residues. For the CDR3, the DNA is TGTGCCAGCAGCCCCCGAGCGTACTCTGGAAGCACCATATATTTT. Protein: CASSPRAYSGSTIYF.

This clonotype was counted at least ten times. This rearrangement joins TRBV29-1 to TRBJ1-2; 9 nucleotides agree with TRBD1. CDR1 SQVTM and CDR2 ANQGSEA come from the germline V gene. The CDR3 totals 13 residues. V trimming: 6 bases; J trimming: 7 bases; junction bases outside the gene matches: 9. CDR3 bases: TGCAGCGTCCGCCGACAGGGGGTCCCTGGCTACACCTTC. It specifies CSVRRQGVPGYTF.

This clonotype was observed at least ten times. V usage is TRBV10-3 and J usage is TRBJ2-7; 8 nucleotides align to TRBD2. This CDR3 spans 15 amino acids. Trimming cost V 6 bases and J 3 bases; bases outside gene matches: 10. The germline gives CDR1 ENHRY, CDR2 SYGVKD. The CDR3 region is CAISDTSGGDYEQYF. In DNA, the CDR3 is TGTGCCATCAGCGACACTAGCGGCGGGGACTACGAGCAGTACTTC.

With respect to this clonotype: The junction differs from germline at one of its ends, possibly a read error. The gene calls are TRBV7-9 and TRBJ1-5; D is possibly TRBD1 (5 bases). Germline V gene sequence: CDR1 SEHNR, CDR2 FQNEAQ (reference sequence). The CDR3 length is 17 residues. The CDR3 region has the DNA TGTGCCAACAGCCTATCAAAAGAGGGGTATAGCAATCAGCCCCAGCATTTT. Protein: CANSLSKEGYSNQPQHF.

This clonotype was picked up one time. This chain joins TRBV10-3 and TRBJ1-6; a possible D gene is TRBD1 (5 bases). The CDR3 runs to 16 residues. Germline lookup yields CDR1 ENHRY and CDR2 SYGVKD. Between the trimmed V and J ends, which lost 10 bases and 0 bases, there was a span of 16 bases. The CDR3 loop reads CASNWDRSSYNSPLHF. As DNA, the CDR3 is TGTGCCAGCAATTGGGACCGAAGCTCCTATAATTCACCCCTCCACTTT.

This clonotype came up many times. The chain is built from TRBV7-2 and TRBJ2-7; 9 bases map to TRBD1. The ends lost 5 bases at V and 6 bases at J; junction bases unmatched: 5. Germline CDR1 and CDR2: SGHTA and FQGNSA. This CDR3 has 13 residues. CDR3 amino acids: CASSHRGRAEQYF. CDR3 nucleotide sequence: TGTGCCAGCAGCCACAGGGGGCGCGCCGAGCAGTACTTC.

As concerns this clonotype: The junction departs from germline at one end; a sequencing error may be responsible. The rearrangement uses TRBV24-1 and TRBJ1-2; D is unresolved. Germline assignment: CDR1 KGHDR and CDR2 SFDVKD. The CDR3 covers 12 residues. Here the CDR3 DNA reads TGTGCCAGCAGTGGCAGATCCTATGGCTACACCTTC. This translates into CASSGRSYGYTF.

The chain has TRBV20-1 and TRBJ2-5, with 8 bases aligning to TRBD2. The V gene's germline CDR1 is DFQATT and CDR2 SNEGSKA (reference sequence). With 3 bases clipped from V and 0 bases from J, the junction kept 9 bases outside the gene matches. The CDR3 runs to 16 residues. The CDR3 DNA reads TGCAGTGCTAGTACCAAGCGGGGGACGTACCAAGAGACCCAGTACTTC. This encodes CSASTKRGTYQETQYF.

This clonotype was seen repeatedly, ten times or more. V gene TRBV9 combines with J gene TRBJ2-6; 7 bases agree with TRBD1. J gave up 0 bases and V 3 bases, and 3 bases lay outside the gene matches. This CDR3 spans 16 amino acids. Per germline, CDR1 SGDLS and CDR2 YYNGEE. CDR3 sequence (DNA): TGTGCCAGCAGCGCGGGACAGATCTCTGGGGCCAACGTCCTGACTTTC. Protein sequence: CASSAGQISGANVLTF. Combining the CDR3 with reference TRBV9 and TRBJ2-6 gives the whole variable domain DSGVTQTPKHLITATGQRVTLRCSPRSGDLSVYWYQQSLDQGLQFLIQYYNGEERAKGNILERFSAQQFPDLHSELNLSSLELGDSALYFCASSAGQISGANVLTFGAGSRLTVL.

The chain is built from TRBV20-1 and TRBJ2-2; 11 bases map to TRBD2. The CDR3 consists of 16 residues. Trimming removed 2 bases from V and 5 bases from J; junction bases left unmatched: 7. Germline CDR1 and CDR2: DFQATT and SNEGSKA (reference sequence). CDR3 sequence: CSARLAGGQGTGELFF. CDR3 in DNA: TGCAGTGCTAGATTAGCGGGGGGGCAAGGAACCGGGGAGCTGTTTTTT.

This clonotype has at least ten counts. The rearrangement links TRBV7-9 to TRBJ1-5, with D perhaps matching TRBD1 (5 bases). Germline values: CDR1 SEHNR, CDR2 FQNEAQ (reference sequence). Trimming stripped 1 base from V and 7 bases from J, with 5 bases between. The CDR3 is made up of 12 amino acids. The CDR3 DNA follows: TGTGCCAGCAGCTTAGGGGGGCAGCCCCAGCATTTT. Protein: CASSLGGQPQHF. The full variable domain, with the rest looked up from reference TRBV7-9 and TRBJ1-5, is DTGVSQNPRHKITKRGQNVTFRCDPISEHNRLYWYRQTLGQGPEFLTYFQNEAQLEKSRLLSDRFSAERPKGSFSTLEIQRTEQGDSAMYLCASSLGGQPQHFGDGTRLSIL.